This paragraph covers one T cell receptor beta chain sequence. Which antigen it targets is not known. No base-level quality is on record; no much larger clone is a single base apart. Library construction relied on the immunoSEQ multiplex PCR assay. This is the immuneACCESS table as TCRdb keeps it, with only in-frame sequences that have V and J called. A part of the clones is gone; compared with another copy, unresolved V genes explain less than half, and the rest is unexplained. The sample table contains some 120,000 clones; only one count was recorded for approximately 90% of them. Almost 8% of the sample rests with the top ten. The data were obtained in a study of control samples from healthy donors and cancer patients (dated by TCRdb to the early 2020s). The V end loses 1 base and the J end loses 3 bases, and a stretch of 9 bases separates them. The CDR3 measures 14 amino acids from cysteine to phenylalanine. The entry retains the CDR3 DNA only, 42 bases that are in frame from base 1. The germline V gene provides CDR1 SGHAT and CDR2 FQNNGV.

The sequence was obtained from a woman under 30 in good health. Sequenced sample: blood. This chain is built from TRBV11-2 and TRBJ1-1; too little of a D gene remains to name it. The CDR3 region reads CASSLVGEDTEAFF. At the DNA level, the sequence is TGTGCCAGCAGCTTAGTCGGGGAAGACACTGAAGCTTTCTTT.